The 30 T cell receptor beta chains listed next were all sequenced from one sample in a study of blood T cell repertoires in COVID-19. Data came from immunoSEQ multiplex PCR; TCRdb stores just in-frame clones and leaves some out. This sample carries about 230,000 clones, 85% to 90% of them seen once, and the ten largest clones take 9.5% to 13%. The source material was peripheral blood. The receptors were sampled from a man over 45 with COVID-19, enrolled during active disease.

The V gene is TRBV6-6, the J gene TRBJ2-7, with a tentative D call TRBD1 (6 bases). V shed 7 bases and J shed 10 bases, with 17 bases lying between them. The CDR3 is 12 amino acids. Germline V gene lookup returns CDR1 MNHNY and CDR2 SVGAGI (reference sequence). The CDR3, as DNA: TGTGCCAGCAATAGCAGGGGAAGAGGCCAGTACTTC. Its protein product is CASNSRGRGQYF.

The chain recombines TRBV3-1 (or the pseudogene TRBV3-2) with TRBJ2-7; 10 positions match TRBD2. CDR3 length equals 15 residues. The junction had 6 bases not matched to a gene; V was cut back by 3 bases and J by 4 bases. In germline, CDR1 is LGHDT, CDR2 YNNKEL (reference sequence). The CDR3 loop reads CASSHPSGSGYEQYF. CDR3 bases: TGTGCCAGCAGCCACCCTAGCGGGAGTGGATACGAGCAGTACTTC.

This clone was recorded only once. V is TRBV5-1 and J is TRBJ1-5; D gene uncertain. CDR3 length: 13 residues. V was shortened by 5 bases and J by 3 bases, with 9 bases between the two germline ends. Germline V gives CDR1 SGHRS, CDR2 YFSETQ. This CDR3 reads CASSLDPNQPQHF. Here the CDR3 DNA reads TGCGCCAGCAGTCTAGATCCCAATCAGCCCCAGCATTTT.

The V gene is TRBV18, the J gene TRBJ1-1; possible D gene TRBD1, 5 bases. Germline CDR1 reads KGHSH; CDR2 reads LQKENI. CDR3 size: 15 residues. Trimming removed 2 bases at V and 5 bases at J, with 15 bases between. The CDR3 DNA reads TGTGCCAGCTCACCATTGAAGGTGGGGGGGACTGAAGCTTTCTTT. This gives the protein CASSPLKVGGTEAFF.

The V call is TRBV5-4, the J call TRBJ2-3, with 8 bases lining up with TRBD2. Germline-derived CDR1 and CDR2 are SGHNT and YYREEE (reference sequence). Unmatched junction bases numbered 19, after V lost 7 bases and J lost 3 bases. This CDR3 is 18 amino acids long. The CDR3 nucleotides read TGTGCCAGCCCGCCTCCCCCAGGCAGCGGGAGCACGACAGATACGCAGTATTTT. The encoded protein is CASPPPPGSGSTTDTQYF. Together with reference TRBV5-4 and TRBJ2-3, the CDR3 gives the full variable domain: ETGVTQSPTHLIKTRGQQVTLRCSSQSGHNTVSWYQQALGQGPQFIFQYYREEENGRGNFPPRFSGLQFPNYSSELNVNALELDDSALYLCASPPPPGSGSTTDTQYFGPGTRLTVL.

The rearrangement joins TRBV6-1 to TRBJ1-2, with D perhaps TRBD1 (5 bases). Germline CDR1 is MNHNS and CDR2 is SASEGT. The CDR3 runs 14 residues. The V end was cut by 1 base, the J end by 7 bases, with 13 bases between. The CDR3 protein is CASSEVAGISGYTF. DNA of the CDR3: TGTGCCAGCAGTGAAGTCGCAGGGATAAGTGGCTACACCTTC.

The genes are TRBV3-1 (or the pseudogene TRBV3-2) and TRBJ2-3; TRBD2 matches 13 bases. V shed 4 bases, J shed 4 bases, and the junction held 5 bases outside the gene matches. From germline, CDR1 is LGHDT and CDR2 YNNKEL (reference sequence). The CDR3 is 16 amino acids. This chain's CDR3 is CASSRRLAGGPDTQYF. As DNA, the CDR3 is TGTGCCAGCAGCCGTCGACTAGCGGGAGGCCCAGATACGCAGTATTTT.

This clone was detected a few times. The chain couples TRBV24-1 to TRBJ1-5; the match to TRBD1 covers 7 bases. The CDR3 consists of 15 residues. Germline loops: CDR1 KGHDR, CDR2 SFDVKD. After removal of 4 bases from V and 2 bases from J, the junction contained 4 bases not matched to a gene. The CDR3 DNA sequence: TGTGCCACCAGTGACAGACAGGGCCGCAATCAGCCCCAGCATTTT. As protein: CATSDRQGRNQPQHF.

The V call is TRBV28, the J call TRBJ2-5; 10 positions agree with TRBD1. Germline V CDR1 and CDR2: MDHEN, SYDVKM. Losses at the gene ends were 4 bases for V and 4 bases for J; bases not matched to a gene: 6. This CDR3 is built from 15 residues. The CDR3 nucleotides are TGTGCCAGCAGTTCTCCGGGACAGGGGCGAGAGACCCAGTACTTC. The encoded protein is CASSSPGQGRETQYF.

This rearrangement joins TRBV6-5 to TRBJ1-5, with D perhaps matching TRBD1 (6 bases). V lost 6 bases and J 4 bases, leaving 16 bases between the germline ends. Germline V gene sequence: CDR1 MNHEY, CDR2 SVGAGI. The CDR3 sequence is 15 residues long. The CDR3: CASRGYTGFNQPQHF. The CDR3, as DNA: TGTGCCAGCAGAGGATACACAGGGTTTAATCAGCCCCAGCATTTT.

The chain has TRBV18 and TRBJ2-7; the D is unclear. This CDR3 is built from 12 residues. The V end lost 3 bases, the J end lost 6 bases, and 9 bases lay between the germline ends. Germline V CDR1 and CDR2: KGHSH, LQKENI. CDR3 amino acids: CASSPQASEQYF. In nucleotides, the CDR3 is TGTGCCAGCTCACCCCAGGCATCCGAGCAGTACTTC.

The chain has TRBV28 and TRBJ2-1; 9 bases agree with TRBD1. V lost 4 bases and J lost 0; bases outside the gene matches: 13. The CDR3 contains 19 residues. Germline V gives CDR1 MDHEN, CDR2 SYDVKM. The CDR3 sequence: CASSSGGQGMMSSYNEQFF. The CDR3 DNA follows: TGTGCCAGCAGTTCTGGCGGACAGGGGATGATGAGCTCCTACAATGAGCAGTTCTTC.

The J gene is TRBJ2-5, the V gene TRBV7-9, with D possibly matching TRBD2 (6 bases). Trimming took 1 base from V and 5 from J, leaving 14 bases between them. CDR3 length: 15 residues. The V gene's germline CDR1 is SEHNR and CDR2 FQNEAQ (reference sequence). The CDR3 protein is CASSLVQGGGETQYF. The CDR3 DNA reads TGTGCCAGCAGCTTAGTACAAGGAGGAGGGGAGACCCAGTACTTC.

This clone was detected only a few times. CDR3 protein: CASSLGQGGGYTF. CDR3 DNA: TGTGCCAGCAGCCTGGGACAGGGGGGTGGCTACACCTTC. This chain links TRBV4-2 with TRBJ1-2; 11 bases are a match to TRBD1. Germline values: CDR1 LGHNA, CDR2 YNFKEQ. Trimming took 4 bases from V and 7 from J; bases not matched to a gene: 2. The CDR3 has 13 residues.

The table lists this clone with a count of one. The rearrangement uses TRBV18 and TRBJ1-5; D is uncertain. The CDR3 sequence is 13 residues long. Trimming cost V 2 bases and J 5 bases, with 7 bases left between them. Germline V CDR1 and CDR2: KGHSH, LQKENI. CDR3 protein: CASSPGRDQPQHF. CDR3 bases: TGTGCCAGCTCACCAGGGCGGGATCAGCCCCAGCATTTT. Filled out from reference TRBV18 and TRBJ1-5, the complete variable domain reads NAGVMQNPRHLVRRRGQEARLRCSPMKGHSHVYWYRQLPEEGLKFMVYLQKENIIDESGMPKERFSAEFPKEGPSILRIQQVVRGDSAAYFCASSPGRDQPQHFGDGTRLSIL.

This rearrangement joins TRBV27 to TRBJ1-5, with a possible D match to TRBD1 (6 bases). CDR1 is MNHEY and CDR2 is SMNVEV in the germline V gene (reference sequence). CDR3 length equals 14 residues. V lost 6 bases and J lost 3, with 12 bases in between. The CDR3 region has the DNA TGTGCCAGCAGAAGTGGGGGCGACAATCAGCCCCAGCATTTT. This encodes CASRSGGDNQPQHF.

J is TRBJ1-1 and V is TRBV6-5; D is ambiguous. Germline CDR1 MNHEY, CDR2 SVGAGI. The CDR3 sequence is 13 residues long. The germline V and J ends were trimmed by 2 bases and 4 bases, with 8 bases remaining between them. The chain's CDR3 is CASSYLRVTEAFF. In DNA form, the CDR3 reads TGTGCCAGCAGTTACCTGCGTGTCACTGAAGCTTTCTTT.

This clone turned up a few times. The chain carries TRBV10-3 and TRBJ1-2; D uncertain. V lost 4 bases and J lost 3, with 6 bases in between. CDR1 ENHRY and CDR2 SYGVKD come from the germline V gene. The CDR3 is 12 amino acids. CDR3 coding DNA: TGTGCCATCAGTGTGGGAGACTATGGCTACACCTTC. Translating gives CAISVGDYGYTF.

This clone turned up a few times. This chain uses TRBV18 with TRBJ2-1; D is perhaps TRBD2 (5 bases). Deletions cut 3 bases from V and 5 bases from J, with 11 bases between. Germline V gene sequence: CDR1 KGHSH, CDR2 LQKENI. The CDR3 has 14 residues. CDR3 loop: CASSPVNGDNEQFF. The CDR3 DNA is TGTGCCAGCTCACCGGTGAACGGGGACAATGAGCAGTTCTTC. Based on the CDR3 plus reference TRBV18 and TRBJ2-1, the full variable domain is NAGVMQNPRHLVRRRGQEARLRCSPMKGHSHVYWYRQLPEEGLKFMVYLQKENIIDESGMPKERFSAEFPKEGPSILRIQQVVRGDSAAYFCASSPVNGDNEQFFGPGTRLTVL.

The gene calls are TRBV7-3 and TRBJ2-5, with D perhaps TRBD1 (6 bases). CDR3 size: 15 residues. Germline CDR1 is SGHTA and CDR2 is FQGTGA. Trimming removed 8 bases at V and 0 bases at J, with 16 bases between. The CDR3 coding sequence is TGTGCCAGCTCACCAACCGGGACAAACCAAGAGACCCAGTACTTC. It translates to CASSPTGTNQETQYF.

This chain joins TRBV4-2 and TRBJ1-4; maybe TRBD1 (6 bases). The CDR3 covers 16 residues. Germline CDR1 is LGHNA and CDR2 is YNFKEQ. Trimming left V 1 base short and J 5 bases short, with 14 bases between. The CDR3 bases are TGTGCCAGCAGCCAAGGAGGGGGACAAGGAAATGAAAAACTGTTTTTT. It is translated as CASSQGGGQGNEKLFF.

The table lists this clone with a few counts. J is TRBJ2-7 and V is TRBV7-9, with D possibly being TRBD1 (6 bases). This CDR3 is built from 14 residues. Germline loops: CDR1 SEHNR, CDR2 FQNEAQ (reference sequence). V lost 5 bases and J lost 2, with 13 bases in between. The CDR3 region is CASSRSQGPYEQYF. The CDR3 bases are TGTGCCAGCAGCCGCTCACAGGGACCCTACGAGCAGTACTTC.

This clone has a handful of counts. The chain is built from TRBV2 and TRBJ1-5; 7 bases fit TRBD1. CDR1 SNHLY and CDR2 FYNNEI come from the germline V gene. The CDR3 spans 15 residues. After removal of 5 bases from V and 6 bases from J, the junction contained 10 bases not matched to a gene. CDR3 nucleotides: TGTGCCAGCAGTCCAACCTCCTCAGGGGGTCAGCCCCAGCATTTT. Translated: CASSPTSSGGQPQHF.

This chain links TRBV7-3 with TRBJ2-3; D possibly corresponds to TRBD2 (5 bases). The CDR3 length is 13 residues. CDR1 is SGHTA and CDR2 is FQGTGA in the germline V gene. Trimming took off 3 bases at V and 7 bases at J, with 11 bases between the two ends. Here the CDR3 DNA reads TGTGCCAGCAGCTTGGGCGGGCCATATACGCAGTATTTT. Amino acid sequence: CASSLGGPYTQYF.

This chain joins TRBV7-2 and TRBJ2-7; maybe TRBD2 (5 bases). The CDR3 has 13 amino acids. Trimming stripped 3 bases from V and 10 bases from J, with 16 bases between. Germline V lookup: CDR1 SGHTA, CDR2 FQGNSA. The CDR3 nucleotides read TGTGCCAGCAGCTTTATGTCGAGGGCAGAACAGTACTTC. Its translation is CASSFMSRAEQYF.

The V gene is TRBV10-1, the J gene TRBJ2-1; the D is unclear. CDR3 length: 15 residues. Germline assignment: CDR1 WNHNN and CDR2 SYGVQD (reference sequence). V was cut by 6 bases and J by 7 bases, with 19 bases left in between. Here the CDR3 DNA reads TGCGCCAGCAGCGCCTCTTGGCAGCACGGGAATGAGCAGTTCTTC. This codes for CASSASWQHGNEQFF.

The chain recombines TRBV5-4 with TRBJ1-3, with 10 bases matching TRBD1. In germline, CDR1 is SGHNT, CDR2 YYREEE (reference sequence). This CDR3 comprises 17 residues. V gave up 1 base and J gave up 3 bases; unmatched junction bases: 7. In DNA, the CDR3 is TGTGCCAGCAGCTTGAATGCCGGGACAGGGGTTGGAAACACCATATATTTT. Encoded protein: CASSLNAGTGVGNTIYF.

V is TRBV5-1 and J is TRBJ1-1; 7 nucleotides line up with TRBD1. The CDR3 is made up of 15 amino acids. Germline CDR1 SGHRS, CDR2 YFSETQ. V lost 4 bases and J lost 2; bases outside the gene matches: 8. Written as DNA, the CDR3 is TGCGCCAGCAGCAAGCCGGGAGGGGGCAACACTGAAGCTTTCTTT. Translating it yields CASSKPGGGNTEAFF.

J is TRBJ2-1 and V is TRBV9; TRBD2 aligns across 9 bases. With V trimmed by 2 bases and J by 7 bases, 13 bases remained unmatched. This CDR3 is 17 amino acids long. From germline, CDR1 is SGDLS and CDR2 YYNGEE. This CDR3 is CASSVRPSSGITNEQFF. The CDR3 coding sequence is TGTGCCAGCAGCGTCCGGCCTTCTAGCGGGATTACAAATGAGCAGTTCTTC.

The chain recombines TRBV19 with TRBJ1-2, with TRBD1 matching 9 bases. The CDR3 is 15 residues long. Germline CDR1 reads LNHDA; CDR2 reads SQIVND (reference sequence). V dropped 3 bases and J dropped 7; count of bases not matched to a gene: 9. This chain's CDR3 is CASSMSTGGASGYTF. The CDR3 nucleotides are TGTGCCAGTAGTATGTCAACAGGGGGCGCGTCTGGCTACACCTTC.